This T cell receptor (beta chain) was captured by sequencing in a study of T cell responses to AZD1222 COVID-19 vaccine. For this clone: Its antigen is not known.

CDR1 and CDR2 from the germline V gene are SGHNT and YYREEE (reference sequence). This CDR3 has 12 amino acids. V was cut by 2 bases and J by 5 bases, with 7 bases left in between. Assay used: immunoSEQ multiplex PCR; TCRdb lists only in-frame clones, some missing. This table has 110,000 or so clones, 75% to 95% appearing once. Notes on the study in general: Donor demographics were predominantly white British with a female majority; clonal diversity may be underestimated.

Specimen: peripheral blood, collected on day 0 of AZD1222 vaccination. The chain has TRBV5-4 and TRBJ1-1; D is unclear. The clonotype was recovered from an adult in good health. CDR3 coding DNA: TGTGCCAGCAGCTTTTCAAGGACTGAAGCTTTCTTT. The encoded protein is CASSFSRTEAFF.